Presented here are 24 T cell receptor beta chains from one specimen sequenced in a study of vaccination and CD4 T cells after COVID-19. Their antigens are not known. Cultured CD4+ T cells had their DNA profiled by the Oncomine TCR Beta short-read assay. A single record per CDR3 protein comes from TCRdb applying MiXCR to the PCR reads. The sample consists of some 15,000 distinct CDR3 sequences, 63% of them appearing once. Treatment meaning: roughly nine-day PBMC culture with coronavirus spike peptide pools or control peptides (ViraFEST assay). Specimen: CD4+ T cells from blood, cultured in vitro. Receptor source: a human donor who had recovered from COVID-19.

V is TRBV5-1 and J is TRBJ1-2; D is possibly TRBD1 (5 bases). The V end was cut by 2 bases, the J end by 8 bases, with 13 bases between. The germline V gene encodes CDR1 SGHRS and CDR2 YFSETQ. There are 13 residues in the CDR3. The CDR3 coding sequence is TGCGCCAGCAGCTTCCAGGGTTCAGAGGGCTACACCTTC. This codes for CASSFQGSEGYTF.

J is TRBJ2-7 and V is TRBV6-1, with 8 bases lining up with TRBD1. The germline V gene encodes CDR1 MNHNS and CDR2 SASEGT. V trimming: 6 bases; J trimming: 2 bases; junction bases outside the gene matches: 6. The CDR3 is 14 residues long. The CDR3 here is CASSKGQGTYEQYF. The CDR3, as DNA: TGTGCCAGCAGCAAAGGACAGGGTACCTACGAGCAGTACTTC.

This clonotype was recorded only once. The V call is TRBV19, the J call TRBJ2-1; 8 positions match TRBD2. V lost 5 bases to trimming and J lost 2 bases; unmatched junction nucleotides: 8. CDR3 length equals 16 residues. Germline V gives CDR1 LNHDA, CDR2 SQIVND (reference sequence). CDR3 nucleotide sequence: TGTGCCAGTAGTTTCCGAGCGGGAGTTACCTACAATGAGCAGTTCTTC. Translating it yields CASSFRAGVTYNEQFF.

The chain couples TRBV15 to TRBJ2-1, with 12 bases matching TRBD2. With 0 bases clipped from V and 9 bases from J, the junction kept 9 bases outside the gene matches. In germline, CDR1 is LNHNV, CDR2 YYDKDF (reference sequence). The CDR3 is 17 amino acids. DNA of the CDR3: TGTGCCACCAGCAGAGATCTCCTAGCGGGAGGGCGGGGTGAGCAGTTCTTC. Translating it yields CATSRDLLAGGRGEQFF.

V is TRBV18 and J is TRBJ2-6; perhaps TRBD1 as D (6 bases). The CDR3 has 15 residues. The V gene lost 5 bases and the J gene lost 3 bases, with 11 bases spanning the gap. Germline CDR1 reads KGHSH; CDR2 reads LQKENI. CDR3 in DNA: TGTGCCAGCTCAGCCCAGGGGCTTGGGGCCAACGTCCTGACTTTC. Amino acid sequence: CASSAQGLGANVLTF.

J is TRBJ2-3 and V is TRBV27, with 13 bases aligning to TRBD2. After removal of 5 bases from V and 2 bases from J, the junction contained 16 bases not matched to a gene. CDR3 length: 20 amino acids. Germline values: CDR1 MNHEY, CDR2 SMNVEV (reference sequence). The CDR3 DNA is TGTGCCAGCAGTACCCGACTAGCGGGAGGTCTATTCAAGCCCACAGATACGCAGTATTTT. As protein: CASSTRLAGGLFKPTDTQYF.

The V gene is TRBV27, the J gene TRBJ2-7; no clear D gene. This CDR3 region has 14 residues. Germline V gives CDR1 MNHEY, CDR2 SMNVEV (reference sequence). Between the trimmed V and J ends, which lost 5 bases and 0 bases, there was a span of 11 bases. For the CDR3, the DNA is TGTGCCAGCAGTAGGGCAGTAAACTCCTACGAGCAGTACTTC. This translates into CASSRAVNSYEQYF.

The rearrangement joins TRBV6-4 to TRBJ2-2; 10 bases agree with TRBD2. V lost 5 bases, J lost 0 bases, and 0 bases stayed unmatched. Germline CDR1 and CDR2: MRHNA and SNTAGT. This CDR3 contains 15 residues. CDR3: CASSSGRANTGELFF. Written as DNA, the CDR3 is TGTGCCAGCAGTAGCGGGAGGGCGAACACCGGGGAGCTGTTTTTT.

In its sample, this clonotype was seen a few times. DNA of the CDR3: TGTGCCAGCAGTTCGACAGGGGGCGATGGCTACACCTTC. This encodes CASSSTGGDGYTF. The V call is TRBV27, the J call TRBJ1-2; TRBD1 agrees at 10 bases. CDR3 length: 13 residues. The germline gives CDR1 MNHEY, CDR2 SMNVEV (reference sequence). J gave up 6 bases and V 4 bases, and 2 bases lay outside the gene matches.

V usage is TRBV6-1 and J usage is TRBJ1-2, with D tentatively TRBD1 (5 bases). Trimming took off 6 bases at V and 8 bases at J, with 19 bases between the two ends. The CDR3 sequence is 14 residues long. The germline CDR1 and CDR2 sequences are MNHNS and SASEGT. CDR3 in amino acids: CASSFGGVLGGYTF. The CDR3 region has the DNA TGTGCCAGCAGCTTCGGGGGGGTGTTAGGGGGCTACACCTTC.

The rearrangement uses TRBV6-1 and TRBJ2-7, with D uncertain. Germline CDR1 is MNHNS and CDR2 is SASEGT. The CDR3 loop spans 14 amino acids. Trimming took 6 bases from V and 1 from J, leaving 13 bases between them. The CDR3 coding sequence is TGTGCCAGCAGCCTCGGAACAGCGTCCTACGAGCAGTACTTC. Translating gives CASSLGTASYEQYF.

The rearrangement joins TRBV7-8 to TRBJ2-7; 9 bases match TRBD1. The CDR3 contains 17 residues. Germline CDR1 is SGHVS and CDR2 is FQNEAQ. V was pared by 4 bases and J by 0 bases, with 10 bases of the junction left unmatched. The CDR3 protein is CASSSQVTTGGSYEQYF. The CDR3 nucleotides are TGTGCCAGCAGCTCCCAGGTCACGACAGGGGGCTCCTACGAGCAGTACTTC.

CDR3 coding DNA: TGTGCCAGCAGTTACGCGACTAGCCCTCGTACCGGGGAGCTGTTTTTT. It is translated as CASSYATSPRTGELFF. This rearrangement joins TRBV6-5 to TRBJ2-2, with 7 bases that match TRBD2. The CDR3 extends over 16 amino acids. Germline V gives CDR1 MNHEY, CDR2 SVGAGI. Trimming cost V 2 bases and J 5 bases; bases outside gene matches: 8.

The rearrangement links TRBV6-1 to TRBJ2-7, with D perhaps given as TRBD1 or TRBD2 (5 bases each). V lost 6 bases and J lost 0, with 15 bases in between. From germline, CDR1 is MNHNS and CDR2 SASEGT. This CDR3 is built from 15 residues. The CDR3 reads CASSPWGSGSYEQYF. In nucleotides, the CDR3 is TGTGCCAGCAGCCCCTGGGGGAGCGGCTCCTACGAGCAGTACTTC.

The rearrangement joins TRBV19 to TRBJ2-3; D call uncertain. Trimming stripped 7 bases from V and 0 bases from J, with 11 bases between. CDR1 and CDR2 from the germline V gene are LNHDA and SQIVND (reference sequence). This CDR3 has 14 amino acids. This CDR3 is CASKTESSTDTQYF. Here the CDR3 DNA reads TGTGCCAGTAAAACTGAATCTAGCACAGATACGCAGTATTTT.

This chain links TRBV28 with TRBJ2-7; D is unclear. Germline CDR1 is MDHEN and CDR2 is SYDVKM. V lost 5 bases and J 3 bases, leaving 14 bases between the germline ends. The CDR3 spans 14 residues. CDR3 protein: CASSPVPNFYEQYF. Here the CDR3 DNA reads TGTGCCAGCAGTCCGGTCCCAAACTTCTACGAGCAGTACTTC. Using reference TRBV28 and TRBJ2-7 for the parts outside the CDR3, the full variable domain is DVKVTQSSRYLVKRTGEKVFLECVQDMDHENMFWYRQDPGLGLRLIYFSYDVKMKEKGDIPEGYSVSREKKERFSLILESASTNQTSMYLCASSPVPNFYEQYFGPGTRLTVT.

The chain uses TRBV6-1 and TRBJ2-7, with D possibly matching TRBD2 (7 bases). The ends were cut back, 6 bases at V and 4 bases at J, with 22 bases in the middle. The CDR3 totals 16 residues. Looked up from germline, CDR1 is MNHNS and CDR2 is SASEGT. CDR3 sequence reads: CASSPNPSRGAYEQYF. CDR3 DNA sequence: TGTGCCAGCAGCCCCAATCCCTCCCGGGGGGCATACGAGCAGTACTTC.

The V gene is TRBV28, the J gene TRBJ2-7; 8 bases are shared with TRBD1. The CDR3 runs 16 residues. V lost 1 base to trimming and J lost 0 bases; unmatched junction nucleotides: 5. The germline V gene encodes CDR1 MDHEN and CDR2 SYDVKM. As DNA, the CDR3 is TGTGCCAGCAGTTTATCCACCAGGGGGCTCTCCTACGAGCAGTACTTC. This gives the protein CASSLSTRGLSYEQYF.

The chain joins TRBV20-1 to TRBJ1-2; perhaps TRBD1 as D (6 bases). The CDR3 loop spans 13 amino acids. V lost 5 bases and J 8 bases, leaving 18 bases between the germline ends. The germline CDR1 and CDR2 sequences are DFQATT and SNEGSKA (reference sequence). CDR3 sequence (DNA): TGCAGTGCTCCCCGAGGGGGGCCCTCCGGCTACACCTTC. Protein: CSAPRGGPSGYTF.

Points on this clonotype: Relative to the germline gene, one junction end is altered; a read error may explain this. The chain combines TRBV7-9 with TRBJ2-7, with 8 bases that match TRBD2. This CDR3 region has 16 residues. Per the germline V gene, CDR1 is SEHNR and CDR2 is FQNEAQ (reference sequence). DNA for the CDR3: TGTGCCAGCACCTTAAACCCGGGACTAGGGACCTACGAGCAGTACTTC. This translates into CASTLNPGLGTYEQYF.

The chain employs TRBV20-1 and TRBJ2-2; D not resolved. The V and J ends lost 2 bases and 3 bases respectively, with 10 bases between them. The CDR3 loop spans 14 amino acids. From germline, CDR1 is DFQATT and CDR2 SNEGSKA (reference sequence). CDR3 in amino acids: CSARSQRDTGELFF. DNA for the CDR3: TGCAGTGCTAGAAGTCAAAGGGACACCGGGGAGCTGTTTTTT.

The chain joins TRBV20-1 to TRBJ2-7; D might be TRBD2 (6 bases). Germline V gene data show CDR1 as DFQATT and CDR2 as SNEGSKA (reference sequence). The CDR3 is 14 residues long. V lost 0 bases, J lost 0 bases, and 9 bases lay in between. The CDR3 nucleotides read TGCAGTGCTAGAGAGATGGGAGGCTCCTACGAGCAGTACTTC. Amino acids: CSAREMGGSYEQYF.

The chain employs TRBV4-1 and TRBJ2-3; unclear D gene. This CDR3 is built from 16 residues. Germline lookup yields CDR1 MGHRA and CDR2 YSYEKL. With 2 bases removed from V and 0 bases from J, the gap between germline ends came to 12 bases. The CDR3 loop is CASSQSDSISTDTQYF. The CDR3, as DNA: TGCGCCAGCAGCCAAAGTGATTCCATTAGCACAGATACGCAGTATTTT.

This chain joins TRBV7-9 and TRBJ2-1, with unresolved D. V lost 1 base and J 9 bases, leaving 7 bases between the germline ends. This CDR3 has 12 residues. Germline V lookup: CDR1 SEHNR, CDR2 FQNEAQ (reference sequence). CDR3 sequence (DNA): TGTGCCAGCAGCTTAGTGGGTATTGAGCAGTTCTTC. Protein sequence: CASSLVGIEQFF.